These 17 T cell receptor beta chains were all obtained from the same sample, sequenced in a study of blood T cell repertoires in COVID-19. Some clones are missing from TCRdb's copy, which holds only in-frame ones; the method was immunoSEQ multiplex PCR. This table holds about 120,000 clones, approximately 90% found once. Sequenced material: peripheral blood. These receptors originate from a woman aged 45-59 years with acute or convalescent COVID-19.

The chain has TRBV28 and TRBJ2-3; tentatively, D is TRBD2 (5 bases). This CDR3 contains 16 residues. Germline CDR1 MDHEN, CDR2 SYDVKM. V dropped 6 bases and J dropped 2 bases, with 18 bases sitting between them. CDR3 DNA: TGTGCCAGCAGCCCTCCCGGGAACTCCCTCACAGATACGCAGTATTTT. It translates to CASSPPGNSLTDTQYF.

This rearrangement joins TRBV28 to TRBJ2-3; D is possibly TRBD2 (5 bases). The CDR3 is 16 residues long. CDR1 is MDHEN, CDR2 SYDVKM, per germline. The V end was cut by 6 bases, the J end by 5 bases, with 21 bases between. The CDR3, as DNA: TGTGCCAGCAGCGGCCTTGGGAGTCGTTCCAAAGATACGCAGTATTTT. It is translated as CASSGLGSRSKDTQYF.

The chain links TRBV5-1 to TRBJ2-7; 8 bases align to TRBD1. This CDR3 is 15 amino acids long. CDR1 and CDR2 (germline): SGHRS, YFSETQ. V shed 6 bases and J 4 bases; nucleotides not matched to a gene: 12. Written as DNA, the CDR3 is TGCGCCAGCAATCAGGGGGCGGCTGAGAATTACGAGCAGTACTTC. This encodes CASNQGAAENYEQYF. Complete variable domain (other parts from reference TRBV5-1 and TRBJ2-7): KAGVTQTPRYLIKTRGQQVTLSCSPISGHRSVSWYQQTPGQGLQFLFEYFSETQRNKGNFPGRFSGRQFSNSRSEMNVSTLELGDSALYLCASNQGAAENYEQYFGPGTRLTVT.

About this clone itself: At the DNA level, this CDR3 is encoded by other sequences in the same sample as well. This chain uses TRBV9 with TRBJ2-7, with D perhaps matching TRBD1 (6 bases). The CDR3 loop spans 15 amino acids. Germline-derived CDR1 and CDR2 are SGDLS and YYNGEE. Trimming took 0 bases from V and 4 from J, leaving 14 bases between them. The CDR3 region has the DNA TGTGCCAGCAGCGTAGGGACGGCAGGGGTGTACGAGCAGTACTTC. The encoded protein is CASSVGTAGVYEQYF.

V usage is TRBV15 and J usage is TRBJ2-1; D call uncertain. V gave up 6 bases and J gave up 3 bases, with 12 bases separating them. Germline V CDR1 and CDR2: LNHNV, YYDKDF (reference sequence). The CDR3 runs 14 residues. The CDR3 DNA sequence: TGTGCCACCAGACAAGCAGGTGGCTACAATGAGCAGTTCTTC. Translation: CATRQAGGYNEQFF.

The chain employs TRBV6-6 and TRBJ2-3; no clear D gene. V was pared by 2 bases and J by 6 bases, with 9 bases between. From germline, CDR1 is MNHNY and CDR2 SVGAGI (reference sequence). The CDR3 has 13 residues. CDR3 DNA: TGTGCCAGCAGTTACCCCAACGCGGATACGCAGTATTTT. Protein product: CASSYPNADTQYF.

This clone was observed once. The chain has TRBV19 and TRBJ1-5; TRBD1 is a possible D gene (5 bases). V was pared by 4 bases and J by 6 bases, with 7 bases between. CDR1 and CDR2 (germline): LNHDA, SQIVND (reference sequence). The CDR3 length is 12 residues. The CDR3 spells CASSTGGQPQHF. The CDR3 coding sequence is TGTGCCAGTAGTACCGGGGGTCAGCCCCAGCATTTT.

The V and J genes are TRBV29-1 and TRBJ1-5, with a tentative D call TRBD1 (5 bases). Between the trimmed V and J ends, which lost 6 bases and 3 bases, there was a span of 15 bases. Germline V gene data show CDR1 as SQVTM and CDR2 as ANQGSEA. The length of the CDR3 is 14 residues. The CDR3 coding sequence is TGCAGCGTCGCCGGGACGGGAGTCAATCAGCCCCAGCATTTT. Protein sequence: CSVAGTGVNQPQHF.

The chain couples TRBV7-2 to TRBJ1-6, with 7 bases lining up with TRBD1. The CDR3 is 15 amino acids. From germline, CDR1 is SGHTA and CDR2 FQGNSA. V dropped 6 bases and J dropped 5; count of bases not matched to a gene: 7. The CDR3 protein is CASSSRDSHNSPLHF. In nucleotides, the CDR3 is TGTGCCAGCAGTTCTCGGGACAGCCATAATTCACCCCTCCACTTT.

J is TRBJ2-3 and V is TRBV6-4; 12 nucleotides match TRBD2. CDR3 length equals 17 residues. V was pared by 5 bases and J by 7 bases, with 13 bases of the junction left unmatched. Per germline, CDR1 MRHNA and CDR2 SNTAGT. CDR3 DNA sequence: TGTGCCAGCAGTTCCAGCCAGGCTAGCGGGGGGGGGCATACGCAGTATTTT. This gives the protein CASSSSQASGGGHTQYF.

CDR3 region: CASSQGGQGDEKLFF. CDR3 coding DNA: TGTGCCAGCAGCCAAGGGGGACAGGGGGATGAAAAACTGTTTTTT. The chain recombines TRBV4-2 with TRBJ1-4; 11 bases are shared with TRBD1. Germline CDR1 and CDR2: LGHNA and YNFKEQ. This CDR3 comprises 15 residues. V dropped 1 base and J dropped 6; count of bases not matched to a gene: 1.

The V call is TRBV18, the J call TRBJ2-2; D uncertain. With 0 bases removed from V and 8 bases from J, the gap between germline ends came to 4 bases. The CDR3 runs 12 residues. The germline CDR1 and CDR2 sequences are KGHSH and LQKENI. The CDR3 nucleotides are TGTGCCAGCTCACCACCCAAAGGGGAGCTGTTTTTT. It specifies CASSPPKGELFF.

The CDR3 coding sequence is TGTGCCAGCAGTCCAATAACAGGGAATGAGCAGTTCTTC. Its protein is CASSPITGNEQFF. This chain connects TRBV28 to TRBJ2-1; D is perhaps TRBD1 (6 bases). The CDR3 runs 13 residues. V lost 5 bases, J lost 7 bases, and 12 bases lay in between. CDR1 and CDR2 from the germline V gene are MDHEN and SYDVKM.

V usage is TRBV2 and J usage is TRBJ2-7, with 7 bases matching TRBD2. The germline V gene has CDR1 SNHLY and CDR2 FYNNEI. V lost 7 bases, J lost 6 bases, and 12 bases stayed unmatched. This CDR3 is 14 amino acids long. The CDR3 DNA sequence: TGTGCCAGCACAGCCCGGGACTACTCGCTCGAGCAGTACTTC. Its translation is CASTARDYSLEQYF.

The chain links TRBV11-2 to TRBJ1-1; no definite D call. Deletions cut 1 base from V and 5 bases from J, with 14 bases between. CDR3 length equals 15 residues. The germline gives CDR1 SGHAT, CDR2 FQNNGV. CDR3 nucleotide sequence: TGTGCCAGCAGCTTAGCTCGGGGTCGGGCTACTGAAGCTTTCTTT. It yields the protein CASSLARGRATEAFF.

This chain uses TRBV18 with TRBJ2-7, with D perhaps TRBD2 (5 bases). Germline CDR1 is KGHSH and CDR2 is LQKENI. The CDR3 is made up of 15 amino acids. The ends were cut back, 1 base at V and 4 bases at J, with 14 bases in the middle. The CDR3 nucleotides read TGTGCCAGCTCACCACGTGAAGCAACGGGATACGAGCAGTACTTC. Its translation: CASSPREATGYEQYF.

The chain links TRBV19 to TRBJ1-5; 7 bases fit TRBD1. CDR3 size: 14 residues. Trimming cost V 6 bases and J 6 bases; bases outside gene matches: 8. The V gene's germline CDR1 is LNHDA and CDR2 SQIVND (reference sequence). The CDR3 DNA follows: TGTGCCAGTAGCCCAGGGGGTAGGGGTCAGCCCCAGCATTTT. Translated: CASSPGGRGQPQHF. The full variable domain, its missing parts supplied by reference TRBV19 and TRBJ1-5, is DGGITQSPKYLFRKEGQNVTLSCEQNLNHDAMYWYRQDPGQGLRLIYYSQIVNDFQKGDIAEGYSVSREKKESFPLTVTSAQKNPTAFYLCASSPGGRGQPQHFGDGTRLSIL.